The rows below give T cell receptor beta chains drawn from one sample of a study of T cell changes during pregnancy in multiple sclerosis. Assay used: immunoSEQ multiplex PCR; TCRdb lists only in-frame clones, some missing. The sample shows some 110,000 clones, 85% to 95% of them seen only once. The sequencing used peripheral blood, collected after pregnancy. These receptors all come from a female donor with multiple sclerosis, enrolled in a pregnancy study. Each CDR3 is given with its conserved first and last residue. Fields, in order: D gene, J gene, V gene, clone size, CDR3 DNA, CDR3 protein. A D gene is named only where the DNA matches it firmly. Clone size appears in some rows only: once, few, many, or a class for an expanded clone.

d_gene: -
j_gene: TRBJ1-5
v_gene: TRBV28
abundance: -
CDR3nt: TGTGCCAGCGTCGACAGGAGCAATCAGCCCCAGCATTTT
CDR3aa: CASVDRSNQPQHF

d_gene: TRBD2
j_gene: TRBJ2-5
v_gene: TRBV5-4
abundance: -
CDR3nt: TGTGCCAGCAGCTCACGGGCTAGCGGGGGGCAAGAGACCCAGTACTTC
CDR3aa: CASSSRASGGQETQYF

d_gene: TRBD1
j_gene: TRBJ2-1
v_gene: TRBV27
abundance: -
CDR3nt: TGTGCCAGCAGTCAACAGGGGTCTGAGCAGTTCTTC
CDR3aa: CASSQQGSEQFF

d_gene: TRBD1
j_gene: TRBJ1-1
v_gene: TRBV5-6
abundance: -
CDR3nt: TGTGCCAGCAGCACCGACAGGGGTGGAGGGAACACTGAAGCTTTCTTT
CDR3aa: CASSTDRGGGNTEAFF

d_gene: TRBD1
j_gene: TRBJ2-5
v_gene: TRBV18
abundance: -
CDR3nt: TGTGCCAGCTCATCGCGACAGGGGGCTAACCAAGAGACCCAGTACTTC
CDR3aa: CASSSRQGANQETQYF

d_gene: -
j_gene: TRBJ1-4
v_gene: TRBV7-9
abundance: -
CDR3nt: TGTGCCAGCAGCCAGATCGCGGGGGAGCATGAAAAACTGTTTTTT
CDR3aa: CASSQIAGEHEKLFF

d_gene: -
j_gene: TRBJ2-7
v_gene: TRBV6-1
abundance: -
CDR3nt: TGTGCCAGCAGTACCCGACAGGGAGGAAGCGAGCAGTACTTC
CDR3aa: CASSTRQGGSEQYF

d_gene: -
j_gene: TRBJ2-1
v_gene: TRBV7-3
abundance: -
CDR3nt: TGTGCCAGCAGCCCCCAGGAAGCACAGTACAATGAGCAGTTCTTC
CDR3aa: CASSPQEAQYNEQFF

d_gene: -
j_gene: TRBJ1-2
v_gene: TRBV6-1
abundance: -
CDR3nt: TGTGCCAGCAGTGACTGGACAGACCATGGCTACACCTTC
CDR3aa: CASSDWTDHGYTF

d_gene: -
j_gene: TRBJ1-2
v_gene: TRBV14
abundance: -
CDR3nt: TGTGCCAGCAGCCAAGTCGACAGAGGCTATGGCTACACCTTC
CDR3aa: CASSQVDRGYGYTF

d_gene: TRBD2
j_gene: TRBJ2-1
v_gene: TRBV5-4
abundance: -
CDR3nt: TGTGCCAGCAGCTCGACTAGCGGGGCGTTCTCATTCAATGAGCAGTTCTTC
CDR3aa: CASSSTSGAFSFNEQFF

d_gene: -
j_gene: TRBJ2-3
v_gene: TRBV30
abundance: -
CDR3nt: TGTGCCTGGAGTCAGGGAGGCCCAGATACGCAGTATTTT
CDR3aa: CAWSQGGPDTQYF

d_gene: -
j_gene: TRBJ1-4
v_gene: TRBV28
abundance: -
CDR3nt: TGTGCCAGCAGTCTTAACAGGGCCGCAACTAATGAAAAACTGTTTTTT
CDR3aa: CASSLNRAATNEKLFF

d_gene: TRBD1
j_gene: TRBJ2-1
v_gene: TRBV5-4
abundance: -
CDR3nt: TGTGCCAGCAGCTTGATGGGGACAGGACCCTACAATGAGCAGTTCTTC
CDR3aa: CASSLMGTGPYNEQFF

d_gene: TRBD1
j_gene: TRBJ1-2
v_gene: TRBV7-3
abundance: -
CDR3nt: TGTGCCAGCAGCTTACCGCGGACAGGGGGATATGGCTACACCTTC
CDR3aa: CASSLPRTGGYGYTF

d_gene: TRBD1
j_gene: TRBJ2-7
v_gene: TRBV28
abundance: few
CDR3nt: TGTGCCAGCAGTTTACCAGGGGGCGCCTACGAGCAGTACTTC
CDR3aa: CASSLPGGAYEQYF

d_gene: -
j_gene: TRBJ2-2
v_gene: TRBV7-2
abundance: -
CDR3nt: TGTGCCAGCAGCCCCTTTTACACCGGGGAGCTGTTTTTT
CDR3aa: CASSPFYTGELFF

d_gene: -
j_gene: TRBJ1-1
v_gene: TRBV30
abundance: few
CDR3nt: TGTGCCTGGAGCAGGGATTTGGTTGAAGCTTTCTTT
CDR3aa: CAWSRDLVEAFF

d_gene: -
j_gene: TRBJ2-3
v_gene: TRBV5-1
abundance: -
CDR3nt: TGCGCCAGCAGCTTGGGACTAGTTCGGGTCACAGATACGCAGTATTTT
CDR3aa: CASSLGLVRVTDTQYF

d_gene: -
j_gene: TRBJ1-3
v_gene: TRBV4-1
abundance: -
CDR3nt: TGCGCCAGCAGCCAAGATCAGGGCAACTCTGGAAACACCATATATTTT
CDR3aa: CASSQDQGNSGNTIYF

d_gene: -
j_gene: TRBJ1-2
v_gene: TRBV30
abundance: -
CDR3nt: TGTGCCTGGAGGGGAGGACTGGATGGCTACACCTTC
CDR3aa: CAWRGGLDGYTF

d_gene: -
j_gene: TRBJ1-1
v_gene: TRBV2
abundance: few
CDR3nt: TGTGCCGCTCAGGGGTCATACACTGAAGCTTTCTTT
CDR3aa: CAAQGSYTEAFF

d_gene: -
j_gene: TRBJ2-7
v_gene: TRBV27
abundance: -
CDR3nt: TGTGCCAGCAGCCCCTCGACAGGAGTCGAGCAGTACTTC
CDR3aa: CASSPSTGVEQYF

d_gene: TRBD1
j_gene: TRBJ1-1
v_gene: TRBV18
abundance: -
CDR3nt: TGTGCCAGCTCACTCAAGAGGGGACAGTTGGCCAGCACTGAAGCTTTCTTT
CDR3aa: CASSLKRGQLASTEAFF

d_gene: TRBD2
j_gene: TRBJ2-7
v_gene: TRBV19
abundance: -
CDR3nt: TGTGCCAGTAGTAAAGATGTACTAGCGGGGCTCTACGAGCAGTACTTC
CDR3aa: CASSKDVLAGLYEQYF

d_gene: -
j_gene: TRBJ1-5
v_gene: TRBV30
abundance: -
CDR3nt: TGTGCCTGGAGTGTAGCGTCGTTGGGCAATCAGCCCCAGCATTTT
CDR3aa: CAWSVASLGNQPQHF

d_gene: -
j_gene: TRBJ1-2
v_gene: TRBV14
abundance: -
CDR3nt: TGTGCCAGCAGCCAGGGCGGGGCAGGCCCTAACTATGGCTACACCTTC
CDR3aa: CASSQGGAGPNYGYTF

d_gene: TRBD2
j_gene: TRBJ2-1
v_gene: TRBV19
abundance: -
CDR3nt: TGTGCCAGTACAAAGGAAGCGGGAAGCTCCTACAATGAGCAGTTCTTC
CDR3aa: CASTKEAGSSYNEQFF

d_gene: TRBD2
j_gene: TRBJ2-7
v_gene: TRBV7-9
abundance: few
CDR3nt: TGTGCCAGCAGCTTAGCGTCGGGGGGCTACGAGCAGTACTTC
CDR3aa: CASSLASGGYEQYF

d_gene: TRBD2
j_gene: TRBJ2-5
v_gene: TRBV7-9
abundance: -
CDR3nt: TGTGCCAGCAGCCGTACCAGCGGGAGGGAGTATCAAGAGACCCAGTACTTC
CDR3aa: CASSRTSGREYQETQYF

d_gene: -
j_gene: TRBJ1-2
v_gene: TRBV28
abundance: -
CDR3nt: TGTGCCAGCAGACGGCAGGGTAACTATGGCTACACCTTC
CDR3aa: CASRRQGNYGYTF

d_gene: TRBD1
j_gene: TRBJ2-2
v_gene: TRBV5-4
abundance: once
CDR3nt: TGTGCCAGCAGCTTGGGTGACAGGGGTTTTTCCGGGGAGCTGTTTTTT
CDR3aa: CASSLGDRGFSGELFF

d_gene: -
j_gene: TRBJ2-4
v_gene: TRBV6-1
abundance: -
CDR3nt: TGTGCCAGCACCCTTGCGGCCAAAAACATTCAGTACTTC
CDR3aa: CASTLAAKNIQYF

d_gene: -
j_gene: TRBJ1-4
v_gene: TRBV28
abundance: -
CDR3nt: TGTGCCAGCAGTCCCCCTCAGGGCCACGAAAAACTGTTTTTT
CDR3aa: CASSPPQGHEKLFF

d_gene: TRBD1
j_gene: TRBJ2-7
v_gene: TRBV27
abundance: -
CDR3nt: TGTGCCAGCAGGATGACAGGGGTCCCCTACGAGCAGTACTTC
CDR3aa: CASRMTGVPYEQYF

d_gene: -
j_gene: TRBJ2-2
v_gene: TRBV19
abundance: -
CDR3nt: TGTGCCAGTGGCGCCGGACAGATAAACTTCGGGGAGCTGTTTTTT
CDR3aa: CASGAGQINFGELFF

d_gene: TRBD2
j_gene: TRBJ2-5
v_gene: TRBV5-1
abundance: -
CDR3nt: TGCGCCAGCAGCTTGGACGGGAGGCCCCAAGAGACCCAGTACTTC
CDR3aa: CASSLDGRPQETQYF

d_gene: TRBD1
j_gene: TRBJ1-2
v_gene: TRBV5-6
abundance: -
CDR3nt: TGTGCCAGCAGCTTGGATGGGACAGGTCATGGCTACACCTTC
CDR3aa: CASSLDGTGHGYTF

d_gene: -
j_gene: TRBJ2-1
v_gene: TRBV9
abundance: -
CDR3nt: TGTGCCAGCAGCGTAGGTCAGGGCCTCTACAATGAGCAGTTCTTC
CDR3aa: CASSVGQGLYNEQFF

d_gene: TRBD1
j_gene: TRBJ2-1
v_gene: TRBV30
abundance: few
CDR3nt: TGTGCCTGGAGTGGGGACAGGTACAATGAGCAGTTCTTC
CDR3aa: CAWSGDRYNEQFF

d_gene: -
j_gene: TRBJ1-1
v_gene: TRBV25-1
abundance: -
CDR3nt: TGTGCCAGCAAAGTCGGGGGGCGCATGAACACTGAAGCTTTCTTT
CDR3aa: CASKVGGRMNTEAFF

d_gene: TRBD1
j_gene: TRBJ1-4
v_gene: TRBV5-8
abundance: -
CDR3nt: TGTGCCAGCAGCTTGCGAACAGGGGGCGAAGAAAAACTGTTTTTT
CDR3aa: CASSLRTGGEEKLFF

d_gene: -
j_gene: TRBJ2-3
v_gene: TRBV5-1
abundance: -
CDR3nt: TGCGCCAGCAGCTTGGCCTACCGTGATACGCAGTATTTT
CDR3aa: CASSLAYRDTQYF

d_gene: -
j_gene: TRBJ1-1
v_gene: TRBV5-1
abundance: -
CDR3nt: TGCGCCAGCAGCTTGGTGCCCGACAAGGAGAACACTGAAGCTTTCTTT
CDR3aa: CASSLVPDKENTEAFF

d_gene: TRBD2
j_gene: TRBJ2-1
v_gene: TRBV30
abundance: -
CDR3nt: TGTGCCGGGGCTAGCGGGGGCTATGAGCAGTTCTTC
CDR3aa: CAGASGGYEQFF